This entry is about one T cell receptor gamma chain. It has no known antigen specificity. The record has no base qualities; no much larger clone is one base away. This sample is part of a study of intestinal T cells in coeliac disease (dated by TCRdb to the early 2020s). For the wider study: In the TRG cohort, the mean age of coeliac patients was 15 to 16 years compared with almost 55 years for controls, so the coeliac patients were much younger than the controls. Duodenal biopsies from approximately ten coeliac disease patients and approximately ten non-coeliac controls were included in the TCR-delta (TRD) cohort. Duodenal biopsies from about 35 coeliac disease patients and 21 non-coeliac controls were included in a second, larger TCR-gamma (TRG) cohort.

Genomic DNA was extracted with the QIAamp DNA FFPE tissue kit from ten 5-um FFPE scrolls per case. Classification of coeliac disease based on the TCR repertoire was tested using fully anonymised formalin-fixed paraffin-embedded duodenal biopsies that were surplus to diagnostic needs. Receptors were amplified or captured by multiplex PCR. Sequencing used an Ion Torrent PGM. TRG repertoires were amplified from roughly 0.2 ug of biopsy DNA using the LymphoTrack kit, whose primers carry Illumina adapters. TRG amplicons were purified using AMPure XP beads, were quantified on a 2100 Bioanalyzer, and were pooled equimolarly. Sequencing of TRG libraries was performed on an Ion PGM instrument. The paper's processing steps were these. FastX discarded any read in which over 10% of nucleotides had a quality score below the third quartile for that patient. IMGT/HighV-QUEST was used to align reads in order to assign V, D and J genes, locate CDR3 regions and judge functionality. Sequences were converted to amino acids, and every sequence predicted to be non-functional was removed. The CDR3s were broken into kmers both with and without positional annotation, PCA was run on the kmer frequencies, and the samples were clustered using every one of the 1023 combinations of PCs 1-10. Classification was validated by leave-one-out cross-validation, re-optimising parameters on the remaining samples each time. Using the vegan R package, Shannon diversity was calculated from repeated random subsamples whose size matched the lowest read count. Clonotypes were called again by TCRdb from the public reads via CATT, and duplicate nucleotide sequences were then merged into one entry. The V and J calls and clone size are TCRdb's, not the authors'. The sample profile shows about 750 gamma-chain clones; 50% of them were found once. The ten biggest clones cover 16% of the sample.

Sequences EGSTGY (CDR1) and YDSYTSSV (CDR2) are obtained from the germline V gene. The germline V and J ends show losses of 9 bases and 0 bases respectively, and no gene match explains 14 bases of the junction. The CDR3 goes from the cysteine to the phenylalanine over 15 residues. Only CDR3 DNA is held: 45 bases, read in frame from base 1. What the authors observed across the whole study: In training, clustering based on TRD kmers put all 22 biopsies in the right class, and the reported leave-one-out accuracy was about 90%. There was no way to tell repeated CDR3 amino acid sequences apart from PCR duplicates. FFPE-derived DNA was found to be relatively degraded, and loss of a proportion of TCR sequences in each sample was likely caused by this degradation. Age was significantly different between the coeliac and control groups, but splitting the analysis by age did not give a significant classification. Clustering based on TRG put most of the roughly 54 biopsies (about 94%) in the right class, and the reported leave-one-out accuracy was approximately 90%.

The receptor comes from a human donor with celiac disease. The receptor chain draws on TRGV4 and TRGJ1 or TRGJ2. The sequenced material came from a duodenal biopsy. The nucleotides read TGTGCCACCCTGGGACTACATTCGAATTATTATAAGAAACTCTTT. Its protein product is CATLGLHSNYYKKLF.